The following is a T cell receptor (beta chain) sequence with its context. Its antigen is not identified. Extracted from the samples, RNA was reverse transcribed into cDNA to serve as the sequencing template. The protocol was immunoSEQ multiplex PCR, while the TCRdb copy is restricted to in-frame clones and leaves out a portion. The sample includes 150,000 to 200,000 clones, just under 65% of them seen just once. These data are taken from a study of CD8+ T cells in alopecia areata. The overall study: Among treated patients, oral tofacitinib was administered at 5 to 10 mg twice daily. Tofacitinib exposure lasted 6 to 18 months, followed by 6 months off drug.

Treatment specified: oral pan-JAK inhibitor, 5-10 mg twice daily. Study-level results: Tofacitinib yielded significantly lower scalp clonality and fewer expanded CD8+ clones among the top 100. Higher clonality than in normal scalp was seen in lesional scalp, especially alopecia totalis/universalis.

V lost 6 bases to trimming and J lost 0 bases, with 9 bases between them. The germline V gene encodes CDR1 SQVTM and CDR2 ANQGSEA. CDR3 length: 13 amino acids. This chain joins TRBV29-1 and TRBJ1-3, with D uncertain. The sample was CD4+ T cells sorted from blood, taken around week 50, from a patient treated with tofacitinib. The source is a human donor with alopecia areata. In nucleotides, the CDR3 is TGCAGCGTCGCCACAGCCTCTGGAAACACCATATATTTT. It encodes CSVATASGNTIYF.